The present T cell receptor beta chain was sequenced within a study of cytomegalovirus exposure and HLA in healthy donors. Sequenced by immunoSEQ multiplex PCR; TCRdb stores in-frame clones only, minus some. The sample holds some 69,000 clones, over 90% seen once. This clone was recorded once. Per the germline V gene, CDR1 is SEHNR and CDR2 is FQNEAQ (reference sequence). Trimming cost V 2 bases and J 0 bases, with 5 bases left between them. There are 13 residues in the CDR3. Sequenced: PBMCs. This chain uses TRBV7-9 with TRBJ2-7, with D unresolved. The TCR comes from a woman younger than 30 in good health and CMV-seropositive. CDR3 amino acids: CASSLQDSYEQYF. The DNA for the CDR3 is TGTGCCAGCAGCTTACAGGACTCCTACGAGCAGTACTTC.